The clone carrying this T cell receptor beta chain was detected ten times or more. No antigen is known for it. Using its own MiXCR run on the 5' RACE reads, TCRdb lists one record per CDR3 protein. Here the sample spans about 500,000 distinct CDR3 sequences, about 13% being singletons. The sample comes from a study of identical twins. Study observations and caveats: Alpha sequences out of frame and shared by twins had excess low generation probability. Part of the zero-insertion signal could reflect confounding by invariant MAIT and iNKT cells.

The CDR3 spans 14 residues. The germline V and J ends were trimmed by 2 bases and 0 bases, with 7 bases remaining between them. This sample also belongs to another study, concerning yellow fever vaccine responses in identical twins. That investigation notes: Twins' vaccine T cell response reportedly gave the appearance of partial convergence and partial personalization.

V gene TRBV12-3 or TRBV12-4 combines with J gene TRBJ1-1, with D uncertain. The receptor was derived from a woman aged 18-30 years in good health. The sequenced sample consisted of CD4+ T cells sorted from blood. CDR3 in amino acids: CASSLNNMNTEAFF. The CDR3 DNA reads as TGTGCCAGCAGTTTAAACAACATGAACACTGAAGCTTTCTTT.